This entry lists 8 T cell receptor beta chains sequenced from one sample in a study of blood T cell repertoires in COVID-19. The protocol was immunoSEQ multiplex PCR, while the TCRdb copy is restricted to in-frame clones and leaves out a portion. The table lists around 470,000 clones, 90% of them singletons, with approximately 0.65% in the top ten. Input material: PBMCs or T cells enriched from blood (not recorded which). These receptors were collected from a young man who had recovered from COVID-19.

CDR3 DNA: TGTGCCAGCAGTGAACTCCGAGCGGGAGGGCCTATAGCCGGGGAGCTGTTTTTT. Protein sequence: CASSELRAGGPIAGELFF. This chain joins TRBV2 and TRBJ2-2; TRBD2 agrees at 10 bases. CDR1 is SNHLY and CDR2 is FYNNEI in the germline V gene. V was pared by 2 bases and J by 6 bases, with 12 bases of the junction left unmatched. The CDR3 is made up of 18 amino acids.

The chain uses TRBV20-1 and TRBJ2-1; no clear D gene. The V end lost 6 bases, the J end lost 5 bases, and 8 bases lay between the germline ends. The CDR3 has 11 amino acids. Germline V gene lookup returns CDR1 DFQATT and CDR2 SNEGSKA (reference sequence). CDR3 nucleotide sequence: TGCAGTGCCCTACCGGACAATGAGCAGTTCTTC. Its translation: CSALPDNEQFF.

This chain links TRBV28 with TRBJ1-2; the D is unclear. The CDR3 contains 11 residues. With 4 bases removed from V and 6 bases from J, the gap between germline ends came to 6 bases. The germline CDR1 and CDR2 sequences are MDHEN and SYDVKM. The CDR3 spells CASSSSDGYTF. CDR3 bases: TGTGCCAGCAGTTCCTCGGATGGCTACACCTTC.

This clone was counted once. The CDR3 DNA reads TGCGCCAGCAGCTCCGCCTCGGGCGGGTCACCCCTCCACTTT. It is translated as CASSSASGGSPLHF. The chain links TRBV5-1 to TRBJ1-6; no clear D. Trimming stripped 3 bases from V and 10 bases from J, with 14 bases between. Germline assignment: CDR1 SGHRS and CDR2 YFSETQ. CDR3 length: 14 residues.

The chain recombines TRBV28 with TRBJ1-1; TRBD1 agrees at 7 bases. Germline CDR1 and CDR2: MDHEN and SYDVKM. Trimming at V came to 6 bases and at J to 4 bases, leaving 8 bases not matched to a gene. There are 14 residues in the CDR3. CDR3 DNA: TGTGCCAGCAGCCCAGGACAGGCCGGCACTGAAGCTTTCTTT. This translates into CASSPGQAGTEAFF. Based on the CDR3 plus reference TRBV28 and TRBJ1-1, the full variable domain is DVKVTQSSRYLVKRTGEKVFLECVQDMDHENMFWYRQDPGLGLRLIYFSYDVKMKEKGDIPEGYSVSREKKERFSLILESASTNQTSMYLCASSPGQAGTEAFFGQGTRLTVV.

The V gene is TRBV6-1, the J gene TRBJ1-2; the match to TRBD1 covers 7 bases. V lost 0 bases to trimming and J lost 3 bases; unmatched junction nucleotides: 10. Looked up from germline, CDR1 is MNHNS and CDR2 is SASEGT. The CDR3 runs to 17 residues. CDR3 amino acids: CASSEAEPGGGYYGYTF. The CDR3 DNA follows: TGTGCCAGCAGTGAAGCAGAACCAGGGGGTGGTTACTATGGCTACACCTTC.

The V and J genes are TRBV19 and TRBJ2-2; 12 positions agree with TRBD2. With V trimmed by 5 bases and J by 5 bases, 9 bases remained unmatched. The length of the CDR3 is 17 residues. Germline values: CDR1 LNHDA, CDR2 SQIVND (reference sequence). Written as DNA, the CDR3 is TGTGCCAGTAGTTTCCATCCCGGGACTAGCGGGACCGGGGAGCTGTTTTTT. Protein: CASSFHPGTSGTGELFF.

This rearrangement joins TRBV2 to TRBJ2-3; tentative D call: TRBD2 (5 bases). Germline assignment: CDR1 SNHLY and CDR2 FYNNEI. CDR3 length: 13 residues. V was shortened by 3 bases and J by 8 bases, with 12 bases between the two germline ends. CDR3 in amino acids: CASSDGGPATQYF. The CDR3 nucleotides are TGTGCCAGCAGTGACGGAGGACCCGCTACGCAGTATTTT.